Below, one T cell receptor beta chain is given with its context. The data were obtained in a study of blood T cell repertoires in COVID-19. The CDR3 extends over 18 amino acids. J lost 2 bases, V lost 5 bases, and 10 bases had no gene match. Germline CDR1 LNHDA, CDR2 SQIVND (reference sequence). TCRdb keeps only in-frame clones here, not all; method: immunoSEQ multiplex PCR. The sample comprises about 91,000 clones, more than 60% of which are singletons, and roughly 25% rests with the top ten. The V call is TRBV19, the J call TRBJ2-5, with 14 bases identical to TRBD2. The receptor was isolated from a man between 65 and 85 years old with acute or convalescent COVID-19. Material: peripheral blood. CDR3: CASSLRLAGGPGQETQYF. CDR3 DNA sequence: TGTGCCAGTAGTCTTCGACTAGCGGGAGGGCCGGGACAAGAGACCCAGTACTTC.